This TCR beta chain was captured by sequencing in a study of identical twins. Whole-study findings and limits: The analysis was cross-sectional rather than longitudinal within donors. High-abundance cord blood beta clonotypes had fewer insertions; memory repertoires showed none. Sharing of beta out-of-frame sequences by twins showed a weaker excess.

Unique molecular identifiers were present on the cDNA, which also gained a universal primer site by template switching. Using its own MiXCR run on the 5' RACE reads, TCRdb lists one record per CDR3 protein. This table holds 690,000 or so distinct CDR3 sequences, roughly 8% found once. About this clonotype itself: Its antigen is still unknown.

The same sample was also used in a study of yellow fever vaccine responses in identical twins.

The receptor comes from a woman in her late teens or twenties in good health. The sample comprised PBMCs.

This CDR3 is CSARDAPRHGFGELFF. Here the CDR3 DNA reads TGCAGTGCTAGAGATGCACCGAGACATGGCTTCGGGGAGCTGTTTTTT. J is TRBJ2-2 and V is TRBV20-1; no reliable D call. Germline V gene sequence: CDR1 DFQATT, CDR2 SNEGSKA (reference sequence). Trimming removed 0 bases from V and 7 bases from J, with 18 bases in between. The CDR3 is 16 residues long.